This T cell receptor beta chain was recovered during a study of blood T cells in healthy people across ages. V dropped 1 base and J dropped 7 bases, with 13 bases sitting between them. The CDR3 sequence is 14 residues long. In germline, CDR1 is DFQATT, CDR2 SNEGSKA (reference sequence). It was with a sample-barcoded 5' primer and a J-beta primer mix that a second PCR of roughly 7 to 11 cycles was run. At least 2.5 million CDR3-containing paired-end reads were obtained per sample. TCRdb fed the 5' RACE reads into MiXCR, producing one record per CDR3 protein. The sample lists around 900,000 distinct CDR3 sequences; about 28% were seen once. This clonotype was recorded a few times. Healthy Caucasian individuals from Russia aged 6 to 90 served as donors.

The TCR was taken from a woman aged 80 or older in good health. The V and J genes are TRBV20-1 and TRBJ2-2, with D possibly matching TRBD2 (6 bases). Sample: blood. The CDR3 nucleotides read TGCAGTGCTAGAGGTGGAGGGCGAGACGGGGAGCTGTTTTTT. Translated, it gives CSARGGGRDGELFF.